Listed below are T cell receptor beta chains from one sample, sequenced in a study of PD-L1 blockade in urothelial cancer. Only in-frame clones appear in the TCRdb table, and some are missing; sequencing was by immunoSEQ multiplex PCR. The sample shows tens of thousands of clones, roughly 80% of them seen only once. Here the sequenced sample was PBMCs, taken around atezolizumab (anti-PD-L1) treatment. The receptor source for this set is a man older than 75 with urothelial cancer. The CDR3 runs from the conserved cysteine through the conserved F or W.

length	V	CDR3
14	TRBV28	CASGWTSVTGELFF
13	TRBV2	CASSVDSNYGYTF
15	TRBV4-1	CASSHTSGDYNEQFF
13	TRBV10-3	CAISQVVQETQYF
14	TRBV27	CASSMTVLSYEQYF
16	TRBV5-5	CASSLRQGGPGNTIYF
14	TRBV7-9	CASSLWWQQETQYF
13	TRBV10-1	CASTEQQNTEAFF
15	TRBV19	CASSIGTSGHNEQFF
15	TRBV7-6	CASSSGTGDTGELFF
14	TRBV7-2	CASSRQGAGNTIYF
15	TRBV5-1	CASSLEQAPYNEQFF
18	TRBV19	CASSVGTPTSGTFYEQYF
13	TRBV27	CASSLAYVHEQFF
14	TRBV25-1	CASRSQTNTGELFF
15	TRBV6-1	CASGRGAVENTEAFF
15	TRBV5-4	CASSLRGIEGDTQYF
14	TRBV6-5	CASSYSKAGNIQYF
14	TRBV4-2	CASSLGPGANVLTF
12	TRBV5-6	CASDGSEGTQYF
12	TRBV10-2	CASSGGRQPQHF
11	TRBV2	CASTNKNIQYF
14	TRBV10-1	CASSEVGSLETQYF
15	TRBV4-2	CASSQETTSGYEQFF
16	TRBV9	CASSVLAGVGTDTQYF
17	TRBV5-4	CASTIGGPQGSVYGYTF
17	TRBV28	CASSSRPGTSGYNEQFF
16	TRBV4-1	CASSLRPGLAGARVRF
19	TRBV11-3	CASSYGTSGSGRSTDTQYF
15	TRBV30	CAWSSRRDTNYEQYF
18	TRBV28	CASSLMGQGGAGANVLTF
14	TRBV19	CASSTSGEDQPQHF
13	TRBV19	CASRTTGAETQYF
16	TRBV18	CASSPRIAANTGELFF
17	TRBV27	CASSLVGDRGRGYGYTF
15	TRBV28	CASYVGGKNTGELFF
14	TRBV30	CAFKGQQYYNEQFF
13	TRBV6-6	CASSLQGNQPQHF
13	TRBV27	CASRLRQLGEQYF
13	TRBV11-2	CASSLAREQPQHF
17	TRBV28	CASSTPLGAVDNQPQHF
15	TRBV5-1	CASSFSGSSYNEQFF
14	TRBV14	CASSRDSFSTEAFF
14	TRBV6-1	CASSGGGTGEGYTF
13	TRBV5-4	CASSPQGGTEAFF
15	TRBV5-8	CASSFSDRDSYEQYF
16	TRBV4-1	CASSQVRGPRTDTQYF
14	TRBV7-2	CASTKTTGAYEQYF
20	TRBV28	CASSLVFSWSVLNRNTEAFF
18	TRBV7-2	CASSRGLAGVPPYNEQFF